Each of the 15 T cell receptor beta chains below was sequenced from the same sample in a study of T cell changes during pregnancy in multiple sclerosis. Here immunoSEQ multiplex PCR was the method, and the copy in TCRdb shows in-frame clones only, minus some. The profile shows around 56,000 clones, roughly 90% of them singletons. The sequenced sample was peripheral blood, obtained in the third trimester of pregnancy. The receptors were sampled from a female donor in good health, enrolled as a control in a pregnancy study.

The V gene is TRBV18, the J gene TRBJ1-3; 8 bases map to TRBD1. CDR1 is KGHSH and CDR2 is LQKENI in the germline V gene. The CDR3 loop spans 17 amino acids. Trimming at V came to 4 bases and at J to 1 base, leaving 9 bases not matched to a gene. CDR3 nucleotide sequence: TGTGCCAGCTCACTTGGACAGGGAACAATGTCTGGAAACACCATATATTTT. Protein: CASSLGQGTMSGNTIYF.

The chain is built from TRBV7-2 and TRBJ2-3, with 12 bases matching TRBD2. CDR3 length: 18 amino acids. Germline trimming cut 2 bases from V and 1 base from J; bases unmatched to any gene: 7. Germline V gene lookup returns CDR1 SGHTA and CDR2 FQGNSA. The CDR3 loop is CASSLRLAGVAGTDTQYF. CDR3 nucleotides: TGTGCCAGCAGCTTAAGACTAGCGGGAGTCGCCGGCACAGATACGCAGTATTTT.

In this sample, this clone turned up once. The chain combines TRBV4-3 with TRBJ2-3, with TRBD2 as a possible D gene (6 bases). Germline CDR1 and CDR2: LGHNA and YSLEER. The CDR3 spans 17 residues. Trimming removed 0 bases at V and 0 bases at J, with 13 bases between. The CDR3 is CASSQDGRDPSTDTQYF. The CDR3 DNA reads TGCGCCAGCAGCCAAGACGGGCGGGATCCTAGCACAGATACGCAGTATTTT.

The rearrangement joins TRBV5-5 to TRBJ2-2; the match to TRBD1 covers 8 bases. Looked up from germline, CDR1 is SGHKS and CDR2 is YYEKEE (reference sequence). Germline trimming cut 4 bases from V and 0 bases from J; bases unmatched to any gene: 5. This CDR3 region has 16 residues. In DNA, the CDR3 is TGTGCCAGCAGCCGACAGGGACAGGCGAACACCGGGGAGCTGTTTTTT. It specifies CASSRQGQANTGELFF.

The chain recombines TRBV4-1 with TRBJ1-2, with D uncertain. Germline assignment: CDR1 MGHRA and CDR2 YSYEKL. This CDR3 has 16 residues. Trimming removed 1 base from V and 1 base from J, with 13 bases in between. The CDR3 DNA is TGCGCCAGCAGCCAAGGGGAGGGTTTGAGTAACTATGGCTACACCTTC. Its protein is CASSQGEGLSNYGYTF.

This rearrangement joins TRBV27 to TRBJ2-5, with 7 positions matching TRBD1. The junction had 8 bases not matched to a gene; V was cut back by 6 bases and J by 1 base. Germline V gene data show CDR1 as MNHEY and CDR2 as SMNVEV (reference sequence). This CDR3 has 15 residues. The CDR3 protein is CASRGTQGSQETQYF. CDR3 nucleotide sequence: TGTGCCAGCAGAGGTACACAGGGGTCCCAAGAGACCCAGTACTTC.

The chain recombines TRBV7-9 with TRBJ2-3; no clear D. Trimming removed 2 bases from V and 2 bases from J, with 11 bases in between. The CDR3 loop spans 15 amino acids. In germline, CDR1 is SEHNR, CDR2 FQNEAQ (reference sequence). In nucleotides, the CDR3 is TGTGCCAGCAGCTTAATAGGCGGAATCACAGATACGCAGTATTTT. This encodes CASSLIGGITDTQYF.

The chain recombines TRBV19 with TRBJ1-1; the D gene is possibly TRBD1 (6 bases). The V gene lost 5 bases and the J gene lost 1 base, with 11 bases spanning the gap. The length of the CDR3 is 14 residues. CDR1 is LNHDA and CDR2 is SQIVND in the germline V gene (reference sequence). Here the CDR3 DNA reads TGTGCCAGTAGTGTAGGACAGCAGAACACTGAAGCTTTCTTT. This sequence encodes CASSVGQQNTEAFF.

This sequence joins TRBV4-2 and TRBJ2-3, with 7 positions matching TRBD2. From germline, CDR1 is LGHNA and CDR2 YNFKEQ. The CDR3 loop spans 12 amino acids. V was pared by 4 bases and J by 5 bases, with 0 bases of the junction left unmatched. The chain's CDR3 is CASSPGGDTQYF. The CDR3 nucleotides read TGTGCCAGCAGCCCGGGGGGAGATACGCAGTATTTT.

This chain connects TRBV7-9 to TRBJ1-2; D ambiguous. Trimming shortened V by 1 base and J by 4 bases, and 7 bases separated the two germline ends. This CDR3 contains 13 residues. CDR1 and CDR2 (germline): SEHNR, FQNEAQ (reference sequence). The CDR3 here is CASSLVSGYGYTF. The CDR3 DNA reads as TGTGCCAGCAGCTTAGTTTCGGGCTATGGCTACACCTTC.

This clone was counted once. The chain joins TRBV7-3 to TRBJ2-3; 11 positions agree with TRBD2. The germline gives CDR1 SGHTA, CDR2 FQGTGA. The CDR3 spans 15 residues. V was clipped by 1 base and J by 14 bases; unmatched bases: 11. The CDR3 sequence is CASSLSPSGGPGWYF. CDR3 in DNA: TGTGCCAGCAGCTTAAGCCCTAGCGGGGGGCCCGGTTGGTATTTT. Using reference TRBV7-3 and TRBJ2-3 for the parts outside the CDR3, the full variable domain is GAGVSQTPSNKVTEKGKYVELRCDPISGHTALYWYRQSLGQGPEFLIYFQGTGAADDSGLPNDRFFAVRPEGSVSTLKIQRTERGDSAVYLCASSLSPSGGPGWYFGPGTRLTVL.

The rearrangement uses TRBV19 and TRBJ1-3; TRBD1 agrees at 7 bases. This CDR3 region has 15 residues. Germline trimming cut 6 bases from V and 1 base from J; bases unmatched to any gene: 6. Germline values: CDR1 LNHDA, CDR2 SQIVND (reference sequence). The CDR3 protein is CASRNRGRSGNTIYF. The CDR3 bases are TGTGCCAGTAGAAACAGGGGAAGATCTGGAAACACCATATATTTT.

The chain carries TRBV27 and TRBJ1-1; D call uncertain. Germline CDR1 reads MNHEY; CDR2 reads SMNVEV (reference sequence). The length of the CDR3 is 13 residues. The V end was cut by 6 bases, the J end by 1 base, with 9 bases between. The CDR3 DNA is TGTGCCAGCAGCGACACTCCGAACACTGAAGCTTTCTTT. It yields the protein CASSDTPNTEAFF.

This chain joins TRBV4-3 and TRBJ2-3; D perhaps matches TRBD2 (6 bases). Deletions cut 1 base from V and 3 bases from J, with 11 bases between. This CDR3 comprises 15 residues. Germline V gene lookup returns CDR1 LGHNA and CDR2 YSLEER. The DNA of the CDR3 is TGCGCCAGCAGCCAAGTTTCGCGGGGTACAGATACGCAGTATTTT. Encoded protein: CASSQVSRGTDTQYF.

This clone was recorded at least ten times. The chain employs TRBV9 and TRBJ1-1; TRBD1 matches 9 bases. The germline V gene encodes CDR1 SGDLS and CDR2 YYNGEE. Losses at the gene ends were 4 bases for V and 6 bases for J; bases not matched to a gene: 7. The CDR3 sequence is 14 residues long. The CDR3 nucleotides read TGTGCCAGCAGCCCTTGGGACAGGGATTCTGAAGCTTTCTTT. Translated: CASSPWDRDSEAFF.